A single sample is the source of the 31 T cell receptor beta chains below, sequenced in a study of cytomegalovirus exposure and HLA in healthy donors (dated by TCRdb to the late 2010s). Receptors were amplified or captured by the immunoSEQ multiplex PCR assay. For the multiplex PCR, a mixture combining 60 forward primers for TCR Vbeta segments and 13 reverse primers for TCR Jbeta segments was used. Not all clones reach the TCRdb copy of this immuneACCESS table, which keeps in-frame sequences only. Checked studies attribute under half of the gap to unresolved V genes and leave the rest unexplained. The sample table records over 85,000 clones; around 73% of these occur just once. The ten largest clones represent about 3.3% of the sample. Source material: PBMCs. The receptor set was obtained from a man aged 40-49 years in good health and CMV-seronegative.

This sequence joins TRBV7-2 and TRBJ2-1, with 7 positions matching TRBD1. CDR3 size: 15 residues. Germline loops: CDR1 SGHTA, CDR2 FQGNSA. Losses at the gene ends were 2 bases for V and 1 base for J; bases not matched to a gene: 2. CDR3 DNA sequence: TGTGCCAGCAGCTTACGACAGGGATCCTACAATGAGCAGTTCTTC. Its translation: CASSLRQGSYNEQFF.

The V call is TRBV2, the J call TRBJ1-3; D is ambiguous. This CDR3 spans 14 amino acids. Germline assignment: CDR1 SNHLY and CDR2 FYNNEI. The V end was cut by 6 bases, the J end by 2 bases, with 11 bases between. The CDR3 DNA sequence: TGTGCCAGCAGCGACACGTGGGCTGGAAACACCATATATTTT. Translated, it gives CASSDTWAGNTIYF.

The rearrangement uses TRBV5-1 and TRBJ2-2; TRBD1 matches 9 bases. The CDR3 is 15 amino acids. Germline V CDR1 and CDR2: SGHRS, YFSETQ. Trimming took 4 bases from V and 7 from J; bases not matched to a gene: 8. CDR3 DNA: TGCGCCAGCAGCACACAGGGGGCGAGCTTCGGGGAGCTGTTTTTT. It encodes CASSTQGASFGELFF.

In this sample, this clone is medium-sized. This CDR3 is also generated by other DNA sequences in the sample. The V call is TRBV6-4, the J call TRBJ2-3; 8 bases are a match to TRBD2. V trimming: 0 bases; J trimming: 2 bases; junction bases outside the gene matches: 1. This CDR3 is 15 amino acids long. The V gene's germline CDR1 is MRHNA and CDR2 SNTAGT. The CDR3, as DNA: TGTGCCAGCAGTGACTCCGGGGGGGCCACAGATACGCAGTATTTT. It is translated as CASSDSGGATDTQYF.

The chain has TRBV10-3 and TRBJ1-6; 8 bases align to TRBD1. V gave up 11 bases and J gave up 6 bases; unmatched junction bases: 15. Germline-derived CDR1 and CDR2 are ENHRY and SYGVKD. CDR3 size: 16 residues. CDR3 residues: CASQGDRLDGNSPLHF. In DNA, the CDR3 is TGTGCCTCCCAGGGGGACAGGTTGGACGGTAATTCACCCCTCCACTTT.

The chain is built from TRBV11-3 and TRBJ2-3, with 10 bases that match TRBD2. V trimming: 0 bases; J trimming: 2 bases; junction bases outside the gene matches: 2. The CDR3 loop spans 16 amino acids. Germline lookup yields CDR1 SGHNT and CDR2 YENEEA. The CDR3 bases are TGTGCCAGCAGCTTAGAAAGCGGGGGGGACACAGATACGCAGTATTTT. Translation: CASSLESGGDTDTQYF.

The chain uses TRBV6-5 and TRBJ2-7, with a possible D match to TRBD2 (6 bases). CDR3 length equals 15 residues. Germline V CDR1 and CDR2: MNHEY, SVGAGI. The V gene lost 4 bases and the J gene lost 12 bases, with 25 bases spanning the gap. The CDR3 reads CASSSPLGRTRLTYF. In DNA, the CDR3 is TGTGCCAGCAGTTCTCCCTTGGGGAGGACCCGTTTGACGTACTTC.

The chain is built from TRBV4-2 and TRBJ1-1; D uncertain. Per germline, CDR1 LGHNA and CDR2 YNFKEQ. The V and J ends lost 1 base and 3 bases respectively, with 9 bases between them. This CDR3 comprises 14 residues. The CDR3 DNA reads TGTGCCAGCAGCCAAGGGGGAGGGCACACTGAAGCTTTCTTT. Protein product: CASSQGGGHTEAFF.

V gene TRBV5-6 combines with J gene TRBJ2-3, with no clear D. The CDR3 length is 15 residues. CDR1 and CDR2 (germline): SGHDT, YYEEEE. The V end lost 1 base, the J end lost 0 bases, and 9 bases lay between the germline ends. CDR3 protein: CASSLNGHSTDTQYF. The DNA of the CDR3 is TGTGCCAGCAGCTTGAATGGCCATAGCACAGATACGCAGTATTTT.

Of note for this clone: Other DNA sequences of this sample code for an identical CDR3. The chain has TRBV7-9 and TRBJ2-1; the D is unclear. Germline values: CDR1 SEHNR, CDR2 FQNEAQ (reference sequence). V gave up 5 bases and J gave up 5 bases, with 13 bases separating them. CDR3 size: 14 residues. The CDR3 DNA is TGTGCCAGCAGCCCCTATGGCGAGGACAATGAGCAGTTCTTC. This gives the protein CASSPYGEDNEQFF.

This chain joins TRBV19 and TRBJ2-7, with 10 bases fitting TRBD1. CDR3 length: 13 residues. The germline CDR1 and CDR2 sequences are LNHDA and SQIVND (reference sequence). V lost 5 bases, J lost 6 bases, and 4 bases stayed unmatched. The CDR3: CASSRTGGGEQYF. The CDR3 nucleotides read TGTGCCAGTAGTCGGACAGGGGGTGGCGAGCAGTACTTC. The whole variable domain, remainder taken from reference TRBV19 and TRBJ2-7, is DGGITQSPKYLFRKEGQNVTLSCEQNLNHDAMYWYRQDPGQGLRLIYYSQIVNDFQKGDIAEGYSVSREKKESFPLTVTSAQKNPTAFYLCASSRTGGGEQYFGPGTRLTVT.

The CDR3 is CASRGLGDFTGELFF. The CDR3 DNA sequence: TGTGCCAGCAGGGGACTAGGGGATTTCACCGGGGAGCTGTTTTTT. The rearrangement uses TRBV6-1 and TRBJ2-2, with 8 bases matching TRBD2. Germline CDR1 MNHNS, CDR2 SASEGT. V was clipped by 6 bases and J by 4 bases; unmatched bases: 7. The CDR3 is made up of 15 amino acids.

The V and J genes are TRBV5-4 and TRBJ2-7, with D possibly being TRBD2 (5 bases). CDR3 length: 15 amino acids. V was cut by 4 bases and J by 7 bases, with 21 bases left in between. The V gene's germline CDR1 is SGHNT and CDR2 YYREEE (reference sequence). CDR3 protein: CASSLDGLMGSEQYF. The CDR3 nucleotides are TGTGCCAGCAGCCTGGACGGACTCATGGGATCGGAGCAGTACTTC. The full variable domain, completed using reference TRBV5-4 and TRBJ2-7, is ETGVTQSPTHLIKTRGQQVTLRCSSQSGHNTVSWYQQALGQGPQFIFQYYREEENGRGNFPPRFSGLQFPNYSSELNVNALELDDSALYLCASSLDGLMGSEQYFGPGTRLTVT.

The CDR3 DNA reads as TGTGCCAGCAGCTCTCCTCAGGGCCTCTATGGCTACACCTTC. It is translated as CASSSPQGLYGYTF. V usage is TRBV7-9 and J usage is TRBJ1-2; possibly TRBD1 for D (5 bases). Germline assignment: CDR1 SEHNR and CDR2 FQNEAQ (reference sequence). The CDR3 is made up of 14 amino acids. V was pared by 4 bases and J by 4 bases, with 13 bases between.

V usage is TRBV27 and J usage is TRBJ2-3; 14 bases are shared with TRBD2. V was pared by 6 bases and J by 2 bases, with 4 bases of the junction left unmatched. This CDR3 contains 16 residues. CDR1 MNHEY and CDR2 SMNVEV come from the germline V gene (reference sequence). The CDR3, as DNA: TGTGCCAGCAGAAGACTAGCGGGGGGGCCCACAGATACGCAGTATTTT. This sequence encodes CASRRLAGGPTDTQYF.

The J gene is TRBJ1-5, the V gene TRBV15; TRBD1 aligns across 8 bases. The length of the CDR3 is 15 residues. Germline CDR1 LNHNV, CDR2 YYDKDF (reference sequence). The V and J ends lost 5 bases and 7 bases, in that order; junction bases with no gene match: 10. This CDR3 reads CATSLQGAPGQPQHF. For the CDR3, the DNA is TGTGCCACCAGCCTTCAGGGGGCGCCGGGGCAGCCCCAGCATTTT.

V gene TRBV30 combines with J gene TRBJ2-1; TRBD2 is a possible D gene (6 bases). Germline V CDR1 and CDR2: GTSNPN, SVGIG (reference sequence). Between the trimmed V and J ends, which lost 4 bases and 2 bases, there was a span of 12 bases. This CDR3 has 14 amino acids. In DNA form, the CDR3 reads TGTGCCTGGACCCCGGACTATCCCTACAATGAGCAGTTCTTC. Translated: CAWTPDYPYNEQFF.

The chain is built from TRBV28 and TRBJ1-5; D is uncertain. Germline assignment: CDR1 MDHEN and CDR2 SYDVKM. Trimming stripped 3 bases from V and 2 bases from J, with 14 bases between. The CDR3 is 16 amino acids. CDR3 in amino acids: CASSFPAGLGNQPQHF. Here the CDR3 DNA reads TGTGCCAGCAGTTTCCCCGCCGGGTTAGGCAATCAGCCCCAGCATTTT.

This clone was recorded a few times. This chain's CDR3 is CASIDRVSEQYF. CDR3 in DNA: TGTGCCAGCATCGACAGGGTTTCCGAGCAGTACTTC. V is TRBV6-5 and J is TRBJ2-7, with TRBD1 identical over 7 bases. CDR1 and CDR2 (germline): MNHEY, SVGAGI. After removal of 7 bases from V and 6 bases from J, the junction contained 6 bases not matched to a gene. CDR3 size: 12 residues.

V is TRBV6-5 and J is TRBJ2-1, with D unresolved. The CDR3 sequence is 15 residues long. The germline CDR1 and CDR2 sequences are MNHEY and SVGAGI. Trimming pared 6 bases from V and 0 bases from J, leaving 12 bases between. Here the CDR3 DNA reads TGTGCCAGCAGACGCGCGCTGAGCTCCTACAATGAGCAGTTCTTC. Its translation is CASRRALSSYNEQFF.

This CDR3 reads CASTRGLGYTF. DNA of the CDR3: TGTGCCAGCACAAGGGGGCTAGGCTACACCTTC. This chain links TRBV28 with TRBJ1-2; 7 bases match TRBD1. The CDR3 is made up of 11 amino acids. The V gene end was trimmed by 7 bases and the J gene end by 8 bases; junction bases not matched to a gene: 4. The germline V gene has CDR1 MDHEN and CDR2 SYDVKM.

This clone has just a few counts. The chain employs TRBV19 and TRBJ2-7; 7 bases map to TRBD1. V lost 1 base, J lost 3 bases, and 6 bases stayed unmatched. Germline values: CDR1 LNHDA, CDR2 SQIVND (reference sequence). This CDR3 is built from 15 residues. CDR3 region: CASSIAPGQDYEQYF. As DNA, the CDR3 is TGTGCCAGTAGTATAGCCCCTGGACAGGACTACGAGCAGTACTTC.

The CDR3 DNA is TGCGCCAGCAGCTTGTCCGACAGGGGTGGGGAGCTGTTTTTT. It is translated as CASSLSDRGGELFF. The chain couples TRBV5-1 to TRBJ2-2; 8 positions match TRBD1. The CDR3 sequence is 14 residues long. The germline V gene encodes CDR1 SGHRS and CDR2 YFSETQ. J lost 8 bases, V lost 1 base, and 4 bases had no gene match.

The gene calls are TRBV30 and TRBJ1-1, with 7 bases that match TRBD1. Germline V gene lookup returns CDR1 GTSNPN and CDR2 SVGIG (reference sequence). There are 14 residues in the CDR3. Unmatched junction bases numbered 4, after V lost 2 bases and J lost 1 base. The CDR3 coding sequence is TGTGCCTGGAGTTATTGGACAGGGAACACTGAAGCTTTCTTT. Protein product: CAWSYWTGNTEAFF.

Written as DNA, the CDR3 is TGTGCCAGCAGTTCACGGACTAGCGGGAGGTACAATGAGCAGTTCTTC. Translating it yields CASSSRTSGRYNEQFF. The rearrangement links TRBV27 to TRBJ2-1; 14 nucleotides align to TRBD2. J gave up 4 bases and V 4 bases, and 3 bases lay outside the gene matches. The CDR3 runs to 16 residues. The V gene's germline CDR1 is MNHEY and CDR2 SMNVEV (reference sequence).

This clone was seen a handful of times. The chain uses TRBV7-9 and TRBJ2-7, with D possibly being TRBD2 (6 bases). Trimming removed 1 base at V and 6 bases at J, with 7 bases between. This CDR3 spans 12 amino acids. Per the germline V gene, CDR1 is SEHNR and CDR2 is FQNEAQ (reference sequence). The CDR3 DNA reads as TGTGCCAGCAGCTTAGGCGGGACCGAGCAGTACTTC. Protein sequence: CASSLGGTEQYF.

This rearrangement joins TRBV7-3 to TRBJ2-3; D is perhaps TRBD1 (5 bases). Trimming stripped 4 bases from V and 5 bases from J, with 10 bases between. The germline gives CDR1 SGHTA, CDR2 FQGTGA. CDR3 length equals 13 residues. The CDR3 region is CASSSIQGDTQYF. CDR3 DNA sequence: TGTGCCAGCAGCTCTATCCAGGGAGATACGCAGTATTTT.

In its sample, this clone was seen once. The CDR3 loop is CASRPTGEGSEAFF. DNA for the CDR3: TGTGCCAGCAGGCCAACAGGGGAAGGGTCTGAAGCTTTCTTT. The rearrangement links TRBV6-1 to TRBJ1-1; TRBD1 aligns across 7 bases. The CDR3 spans 14 residues. V shed 6 bases, J shed 6 bases, and the junction held 10 bases outside the gene matches. Germline V gives CDR1 MNHNS, CDR2 SASEGT.

The rearrangement links TRBV25-1 to TRBJ2-5; 9 nucleotides line up with TRBD1. The germline V gene has CDR1 MGHDK and CDR2 SYGVNS. Losses at the gene ends were 2 bases for V and 2 bases for J; bases not matched to a gene: 3. CDR3 length: 15 residues. The CDR3 DNA follows: TGTGCCAGCAGTGAACCGGGACAGGGACAAGAGACCCAGTACTTC. Its protein product is CASSEPGQGQETQYF.

This clone was seen a single time. The rearrangement joins TRBV4-2 to TRBJ2-3; D gene ambiguous. Germline CDR1 is LGHNA and CDR2 is YNFKEQ. CDR3 length: 14 amino acids. V was pared by 10 bases and J by 6 bases, with 20 bases between. CDR3 amino acids: CATNSALASDTQYF. As DNA, the CDR3 is TGTGCCACTAATTCAGCGCTGGCCTCGGATACGCAGTATTTT.

On this clone: One end of the junction is discordant with germline, which a read error may explain. The chain couples TRBV5-1 to TRBJ2-1, with TRBD1 matching 7 bases. CDR1 SGHRS and CDR2 YFSETQ come from the germline V gene. The CDR3 has 15 amino acids. DNA of the CDR3: TGCGCCAGGAGCTCCCCGGGACAGACCTACAATGAGCAGTTCTTC. Residues: CARSSPGQTYNEQFF.